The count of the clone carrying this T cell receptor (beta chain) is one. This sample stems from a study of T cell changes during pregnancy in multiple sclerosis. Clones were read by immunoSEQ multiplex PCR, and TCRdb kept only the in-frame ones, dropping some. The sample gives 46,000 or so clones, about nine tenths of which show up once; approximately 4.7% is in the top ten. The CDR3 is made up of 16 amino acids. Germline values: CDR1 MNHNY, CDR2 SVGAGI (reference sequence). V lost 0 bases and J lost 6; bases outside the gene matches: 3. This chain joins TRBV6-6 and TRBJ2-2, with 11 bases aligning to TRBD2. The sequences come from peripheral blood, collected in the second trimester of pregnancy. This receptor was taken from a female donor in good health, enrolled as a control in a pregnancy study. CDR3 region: CASSYSLAGGPGELFF. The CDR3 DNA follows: TGTGCCAGCAGTTACTCGTTAGCGGGGGGGCCCGGGGAGCTGTTTTTT.